One sample yielded the 10 T cell receptor beta chains listed below, sequenced in a study of blood T cell repertoires in COVID-19. Here immunoSEQ multiplex PCR was the method, and the copy in TCRdb shows in-frame clones only, minus some. This sample has around 300,000 clones, with 80% to 90% found just once. The material sequenced was PBMCs or T cells enriched from blood (not recorded which). These receptors originate from a woman under 30 who had recovered from COVID-19.

The V and J genes are TRBV11-2 and TRBJ2-5; 9 bases agree with TRBD2. With V trimmed by 2 bases and J by 1 base, 2 bases remained unmatched. From germline, CDR1 is SGHAT and CDR2 FQNNGV. This CDR3 is built from 15 residues. The DNA for the CDR3 is TGTGCCAGCAGCTTACTAGCGGGGATCCAAGAGACCCAGTACTTC. Translation: CASSLLAGIQETQYF.

V and J are TRBV9 and TRBJ1-2; 8 nucleotides align to TRBD1. The CDR3 has 12 amino acids. Germline lookup yields CDR1 SGDLS and CDR2 YYNGEE. The V segment lost 3 bases and the J segment 6 bases; nucleotides outside the gene matches: 1. CDR3 residues: CASSGTGNGYTF. The CDR3 DNA reads TGTGCCAGCAGCGGGACAGGGAATGGCTACACCTTC.

This chain uses TRBV6-5 with TRBJ1-1, with D perhaps matching TRBD1 (5 bases). Germline V gene sequence: CDR1 MNHEY, CDR2 SVGAGI. V was trimmed by 7 bases and J by 4 bases, leaving 13 bases between them. The CDR3 is made up of 13 amino acids. The CDR3 DNA sequence: TGTGCCAGCACAAGGCCCGGGGGCACTGAAGCTTTCTTT. Its protein product is CASTRPGGTEAFF.

The CDR3, as DNA: TGTGCCAGCGGCGAGGGGGTACGAAACACCATATATTTT. This translates into CASGEGVRNTIYF. This chain links TRBV9 with TRBJ1-3; the D gene is possibly TRBD1 (6 bases). The CDR3 covers 13 residues. V was clipped by 7 bases and J by 5 bases, with 13 bases between them. Germline V gene lookup returns CDR1 SGDLS and CDR2 YYNGEE.

A single count supports this clone. The J gene is TRBJ2-7, the V gene TRBV9, with TRBD1 matching 8 bases. Trimming removed 3 bases from V and 3 bases from J; junction bases left unmatched: 8. This CDR3 region has 15 residues. Germline CDR1 SGDLS, CDR2 YYNGEE. The CDR3 protein is CASSAGQGYLYEQYF. For the CDR3, the DNA is TGTGCCAGCAGCGCAGGACAGGGCTACCTCTACGAGCAGTACTTC.

To note about this clone: One end of the junction fails to match germline, which may point to a read error. The chain combines TRBV7-7 with TRBJ2-5; TRBD2 matches 13 bases. Looked up from germline, CDR1 is SSHAT and CDR2 is FNYEAQ (reference sequence). The CDR3 is 16 residues long. CDR3 region: CASSSRTSGGTETQYF. The CDR3 coding sequence is TGTGCTAGCAGCTCGCGGACTAGCGGGGGTACTGAGACCCAGTACTTC.

The chain is built from TRBV2 and TRBJ1-1, with 8 positions matching TRBD1. Germline trimming cut 3 bases from V and 5 bases from J; bases unmatched to any gene: 5. This CDR3 is built from 14 residues. Germline V gene data show CDR1 as SNHLY and CDR2 as FYNNEI. This chain's CDR3 is CASSEGRGQTEAFF. In DNA, the CDR3 is TGTGCCAGCAGTGAGGGCAGGGGGCAGACTGAAGCTTTCTTT.

CDR3 nucleotides: TGTGCCACCAGTTTAAATGGGAGAGCTTTCTTT. It codes for CATSLNGRAFF. The rearrangement joins TRBV24-1 to TRBJ1-1; D ambiguous. From germline, CDR1 is KGHDR and CDR2 SFDVKD. This CDR3 is 11 amino acids long. The V end was cut by 6 bases, the J end by 10 bases, with 11 bases between.

This chain uses TRBV28 with TRBJ1-2; a weak D match, TRBD1 (5 bases). CDR1 is MDHEN, CDR2 SYDVKM, per germline. CDR3 length: 14 amino acids. The V and J ends lost 4 bases and 2 bases respectively, with 11 bases between them. CDR3 sequence: CASSSGVPNYGYTF. CDR3 nucleotide sequence: TGTGCCAGCAGTTCGGGGGTTCCGAACTATGGCTACACCTTC.

The genes are TRBV6-4 and TRBJ1-2, with D possibly matching TRBD1 (5 bases). V gave up 4 bases and J gave up 6 bases, with 15 bases separating them. Germline CDR1 MRHNA, CDR2 SNTAGT. This CDR3 region has 14 residues. CDR3: CASSVDGGRDGYTF. In DNA form, the CDR3 reads TGTGCCAGCAGTGTTGACGGGGGTCGTGATGGCTACACCTTC.